These T cell receptor beta chains were read from a single sample in a study of T cells after yellow fever vaccination. Using its own MiXCR run on the 5' RACE reads, TCRdb lists one record per CDR3 protein. The sample includes 100,000 to 150,000 distinct CDR3 sequences, roughly 9% of them seen just once. The material was CD8+ T cells sorted from PBMCs, obtained on the day of the yellow fever booster vaccination. All receptors derive from a man aged 18-30 years who received the YFV17D yellow fever vaccine. CDR3s include the opening cysteine and the closing phenylalanine or tryptophan. The D gene is left open where the match is weak. Size is stated for part of the rows, as once, few or many counts, or as a class when the clone is expanded.

V gene	clone size	J gene	D gene	CDR3 DNA	CDR3 protein
TRBV5-1	NA	TRBJ2-2	NA	TGCGCCAGCAGCACGGGGGACAGCGGGGGACTCACCGGGGAGCTGTTTTTT	CASSTGDSGGLTGELFF
TRBV7-2	NA	TRBJ1-1	TRBD1	TGTGCCAGCCACTCAGGGGGGCTGGTTAACACTGAAGCTTTCTTT	CASHSGGLVNTEAFF
TRBV7-8	few	TRBJ2-2	NA	TGTGCCAGCAGCTCGACCGGGGTTTCGTGGACCGGGGAGCTGTTTTTT	CASSSTGVSWTGELFF
TRBV7-9	NA	TRBJ1-1	NA	TGTGCCAGCAGCTTCCTCGACACTGAAGCTTTCTTT	CASSFLDTEAFF
TRBV27	NA	TRBJ1-4	NA	TGTGCCAGCACCACTTTGCCCAGTGGCGAAAAACTGTTTTTT	CASTTLPSGEKLFF
TRBV19	NA	TRBJ1-1	NA	TGTGCCAGTAGTATAGCCGGCAGGGGGAACACTGAAGCTTTCTTT	CASSIAGRGNTEAFF
TRBV7-3	NA	TRBJ2-1	NA	TGTGCCAGCAGCTTAAACCGGGACGCAACCGACAATGAGCAGTTCTTC	CASSLNRDATDNEQFF
TRBV19	NA	TRBJ1-2	NA	TGTGCCAGTAGTCCGGATAACTATGGCTACACCTTC	CASSPDNYGYTF
TRBV7-6	few	TRBJ2-1	NA	TGTGCCAGCAGATCAACTAGTGGCGCCAATGAGCAGTTCTTC	CASRSTSGANEQFF
TRBV7-9	NA	TRBJ1-2	NA	TGTGCCAGCAGCTTAGCGCGAAGTATGTTCACCCCCTATGGCTACACCTTC	CASSLARSMFTPYGYTF
TRBV4-1	NA	TRBJ2-5	NA	TGCGCCAGCAGCCCCCCCGGCAGCGGCCAAGAGACCCAGTACTTC	CASSPPGSGQETQYF
TRBV7-9	NA	TRBJ1-2	NA	TGTGCCAGCAGCTCTCAGGACAACCCATGGAGCTATGGCTACACCTTC	CASSSQDNPWSYGYTF
TRBV5-5	NA	TRBJ1-1	NA	TGTGCCAGCAGCTTTTGGAACACTGAAGCTTTCTTT	CASSFWNTEAFF
TRBV7-8	few	TRBJ2-2	TRBD1	TGTGCCAGCAGCTTAAGGAGGACAGGGGGCGCCTGGGACACCGGGGAGCTGTTTTTT	CASSLRRTGGAWDTGELFF
TRBV6-2/TRBV6-3	NA	TRBJ2-5	NA	TGTGCCAGCAGCAGGAGAGGGACCCAGTACTTC	CASSRRGTQYF
TRBV12-3/TRBV12-4	many	TRBJ1-1	NA	TGTGCCAGCAGGGGCACTGAAGCTTTCTTT	CASRGTEAFF
TRBV7-3	few	TRBJ1-4	NA	TGTGCCAGCAGCCAAGGACAAGTGAAACTGTTTTTT	CASSQGQVKLFF
TRBV7-6	many	TRBJ2-5	TRBD1	TGTGCCAGCAGCTTAGACAGGGGAATCCAAGAGACCCAGTACTTC	CASSLDRGIQETQYF
TRBV9	few	TRBJ2-3	NA	TGTGCCAGCAGCCCTAAGACGAGAAATACGCAGTATTTT	CASSPKTRNTQYF
TRBV4-1	few	TRBJ1-1	NA	TGCGCCAGCAGCACGTGGGGGGCCCCCGGGGACACTGAAGCTTTCTTT	CASSTWGAPGDTEAFF
TRBV9	NA	TRBJ1-1	NA	TGTGCCAGCAGCGAGACAGGTGTAGGCACTGAAGCTTTCTTT	CASSETGVGTEAFF
TRBV7-2	many	TRBJ1-1	NA	TGTGCCAGCAGCTTAGCGAACGGCCAGTCTGAAGCTTTCTTT	CASSLANGQSEAFF
TRBV21-1	NA	TRBJ2-5	NA	TGTGCCAGCGGAGTTCAGGGGGAGACCCAGTACTTC	CASGVQGETQYF
TRBV7-6	NA	TRBJ1-5	TRBD1	TGTGCCAGCAGCCCCACAGACAGGGGGTATAGCAATCAGCCCCAGCATTTT	CASSPTDRGYSNQPQHF
TRBV4-2	NA	TRBJ1-6	NA	TGTGCCAGCAGCCAAGTTGGGGGCCGTAATGGAGGGTTTGTTCCACCCCTCCACTTT	CASSQVGGRNGGFVPPLHF
TRBV4-3	few	TRBJ2-7	NA	TGCGCCAGCAGCCAAGAATTGGCAGGAACCTACGAGCAGTACTTC	CASSQELAGTYEQYF
TRBV12-3/TRBV12-4	NA	TRBJ1-5	TRBD1	TGTGCCAGCAGTTTTGATTGGCGACAGGGTATTTTGCAGCCCCAGCATTTT	CASSFDWRQGILQPQHF
TRBV4-1	NA	TRBJ2-1	TRBD1	TGCGCCAGCAGCCTCCCCGGGACAGACTACAATGAGCAGTTCTTC	CASSLPGTDYNEQFF
TRBV6-2/TRBV6-3	NA	TRBJ2-5	NA	TGTGCCAGCAGTTATGGGGCAGAGACCCAGTACTTC	CASSYGAETQYF
TRBV7-9	many	TRBJ2-3	NA	TGTGCCAGCAGCAACTACAGATGGGGGCAGAGCACAGATACGCAGTATTTT	CASSNYRWGQSTDTQYF
TRBV6-5	NA	TRBJ1-5	TRBD1	TGTGCCAGCAGTTACTCTGGACAGGGACAGCCCCAGCATTTT	CASSYSGQGQPQHF
TRBV6-2/TRBV6-3	NA	TRBJ1-5	NA	TGTGCCAGCAGTTACTCGTGGGGTAGCAATCAGCCCCAGCATTTT	CASSYSWGSNQPQHF
TRBV12-3/TRBV12-4	NA	TRBJ2-7	NA	TGTGCCAGCACCCCAGGGTGGTCTGACTACGAGCAGTACTTC	CASTPGWSDYEQYF
TRBV4-3	many	TRBJ2-1	NA	TGCGCCAGCAGCCAAGAGCGGGGTTTGGATGAGCAGTTCTTC	CASSQERGLDEQFF
TRBV7-8	NA	TRBJ2-5	NA	TGTGCCAGCAGCTGGGCAGGAGGGGTGCACCAAGAGACCCAGTACTTC	CASSWAGGVHQETQYF
TRBV7-9	few	TRBJ1-5	NA	TGTGCCAGCTCGTCGTCGAGAGGGATGGGACAGCCCCAGCATTTT	CASSSSRGMGQPQHF
TRBV4-1	NA	TRBJ2-3	NA	TGCGCCAGCAGCCGACCGGCGGACGGCACAGATACGCAGTATTTT	CASSRPADGTDTQYF
TRBV5-1	NA	TRBJ2-7	TRBD1	TGCGCCAGCAGCACCGAGGCAGGGGGCTTCTACGAGCAGTACTTC	CASSTEAGGFYEQYF
TRBV7-8	NA	TRBJ2-4	TRBD1	TGTGCCAGCAGCACCGGACAGGGGGATTACATTCAGTACTTC	CASSTGQGDYIQYF
TRBV11-1	NA	TRBJ2-3	NA	TGTGCCAGCAGCCCGACCCAAGCTCACGGCACAGATACGCAGTATTTT	CASSPTQAHGTDTQYF
TRBV6-5	few	TRBJ2-2	NA	TGTGCCAGCACAGGGGGGGACACCGGGGAGCTGTTTTTT	CASTGGDTGELFF
TRBV7-9	few	TRBJ1-2	NA	TGTGCCAGCAGCTTTAGTCAGGGAAGATATGGCTACACCTTC	CASSFSQGRYGYTF
TRBV6-2/TRBV6-3	NA	TRBJ2-1	TRBD1	TGTGCCAGCAACTCAGACAGGGCGGCCTACAATGAGCAGTTCTTC	CASNSDRAAYNEQFF
TRBV19	few	TRBJ1-6	TRBD1	TGTGCCAGCACGGGACAGGGCGATTCACCCCTCCACTTT	CASTGQGDSPLHF
TRBV3-1	NA	TRBJ2-1	NA	TGTGCCAGCAGCCAAGCCAACGACAGGTCGAATGAGCAGTTCTTC	CASSQANDRSNEQFF
TRBV2	once	TRBJ1-1	NA	TGTGCCAGCAGTGAAGCGATGGGGAACACTGAAGCTTTCTTT	CASSEAMGNTEAFF
TRBV12-3/TRBV12-4	NA	TRBJ2-5	NA	TGTGCCAGCAGTTTGCGACAGCAAGAGACCCAGTACTTC	CASSLRQQETQYF
TRBV12-3/TRBV12-4	NA	TRBJ2-1	TRBD1	TGTGCCAGCAGGACAGGGGGCGCAAGGAATGAGCAGTTCTTC	CASRTGGARNEQFF
TRBV27	many	TRBJ1-1	NA	TGTGCCAGCAGTTACTCGGAGAACACTGAAGCTTTCTTT	CASSYSENTEAFF
TRBV7-2	many	TRBJ2-5	NA	TGTGCCAGCAGCTTCACTAGAGCTGAGACCCAGTACTTC	CASSFTRAETQYF